One and the same sample provided the 26 T cell receptor beta chains below, sequenced in a study of cytomegalovirus exposure and HLA in healthy donors. The PCR used 60 Vbeta and 13 Jbeta primers. TCRdb keeps only in-frame clones here, not all; method: immunoSEQ multiplex PCR. The sample contains 140,000 or so clones, more than 65% of which appear only once. The sequencing input was PBMCs. These receptors were taken from a woman aged 25 to 39 in good health and CMV-seronegative.

The chain combines TRBV28 with TRBJ1-5; D uncertain. The CDR3 runs to 16 residues. In germline, CDR1 is MDHEN, CDR2 SYDVKM. Trimming removed 1 base at V and 0 bases at J, with 10 bases between. CDR3 nucleotide sequence: TGTGCCAGCAGTTTATCTTGGCTTATTAGCAATCAGCCCCAGCATTTT. It specifies CASSLSWLISNQPQHF.

This chain uses TRBV7-6 with TRBJ2-5, with TRBD1 matching 8 bases. Germline values: CDR1 SGHVS, CDR2 FNYEAQ. The CDR3 runs to 14 residues. The ends lost 5 bases at V and 5 bases at J; junction bases unmatched: 7. In DNA form, the CDR3 reads TGTGCCAGCAGCCTTGGACAGGGATGGGAGACCCAGTACTTC. This translates into CASSLGQGWETQYF.

The chain is built from TRBV4-1 and TRBJ1-1, with D perhaps matching TRBD1 (6 bases). Trimming removed 5 bases at V and 1 base at J, with 8 bases between. CDR1 MGHRA and CDR2 YSYEKL come from the germline V gene. The CDR3 length is 13 residues. This CDR3 is CASSTDRNTEAFF. In DNA, the CDR3 is TGCGCCAGCAGCACGGACAGGAACACTGAAGCTTTCTTT.

V gene TRBV5-4 combines with J gene TRBJ2-7, with D unresolved. There are 13 residues in the CDR3. V dropped 2 bases and J dropped 4 bases, with 10 bases sitting between them. Looked up from germline, CDR1 is SGHNT and CDR2 is YYREEE (reference sequence). CDR3: CASSLSSSYEQYF. For the CDR3, the DNA is TGTGCCAGCAGCTTAAGTTCTAGTTACGAGCAGTACTTC.

V is TRBV6-5 and J is TRBJ2-7; TRBD2 aligns across 8 bases. This CDR3 is 13 amino acids long. V lost 4 bases to trimming and J lost 3 bases; unmatched junction nucleotides: 2. The germline CDR1 and CDR2 sequences are MNHEY and SVGAGI. Written as DNA, the CDR3 is TGTGCCAGCAGTTCCGGGACTAGCTACGAGCAGTACGTC. Protein: CASSSGTSYEQYV.

The V gene is TRBV5-1, the J gene TRBJ1-4, with 7 positions matching TRBD1. Per germline, CDR1 SGHRS and CDR2 YFSETQ. V trimming: 2 bases; J trimming: 8 bases; junction bases outside the gene matches: 6. The CDR3 spans 14 residues. In DNA, the CDR3 is TGCGCCAGCAGCTTCCAGGGGGTTGAGGAAAAACTGTTTTTT. This encodes CASSFQGVEEKLFF. Looking up the rest from reference TRBV5-1 and TRBJ1-4 gives the full variable domain: KAGVTQTPRYLIKTRGQQVTLSCSPISGHRSVSWYQQTPGQGLQFLFEYFSETQRNKGNFPGRFSGRQFSNSRSEMNVSTLELGDSALYLCASSFQGVEEKLFFGSGTQLSVL.

This clone was detected once. The chain carries TRBV5-1 and TRBJ1-4; 7 bases agree with TRBD1. The CDR3 length is 14 residues. From germline, CDR1 is SGHRS and CDR2 YFSETQ. With 4 bases clipped from V and 5 bases from J, the junction kept 5 bases outside the gene matches. In DNA, the CDR3 is TGCGCCAGCAGCCCCCCGGACAGGAATGAAAAACTGTTTTTT. Protein: CASSPPDRNEKLFF.

The V and J genes are TRBV29-1 and TRBJ2-1, with D perhaps TRBD1 (6 bases). In germline, CDR1 is SQVTM, CDR2 ANQGSEA. Trimming removed 4 bases at V and 3 bases at J, with 16 bases between. CDR3 length: 15 amino acids. In DNA, the CDR3 is TGCAGCGTTGCCAGGGGACATGGGGTCTACAATGAGCAGTTCTTC. Amino acid sequence: CSVARGHGVYNEQFF.

The chain combines TRBV9 with TRBJ2-1; 9 bases align to TRBD2. CDR3 size: 13 residues. The germline V gene has CDR1 SGDLS and CDR2 YYNGEE. V was pared by 1 base and J by 8 bases, with 1 base of the junction left unmatched. The CDR3 protein is CASSVIAGDEQFF. DNA for the CDR3: TGTGCCAGCAGCGTAATAGCGGGGGATGAGCAGTTCTTC.

For the CDR3, the DNA is TGCGCCAGCAGCTTCGAAGGGAGTCAGCCCCAGCATTTT. This sequence encodes CASSFEGSQPQHF. The genes are TRBV5-1 and TRBJ1-5; D is unresolved. Germline values: CDR1 SGHRS, CDR2 YFSETQ. The CDR3 extends over 13 amino acids. V lost 2 bases, J lost 6 bases, and 9 bases lay in between.

This rearrangement joins TRBV5-5 to TRBJ2-5; D uncertain. Looked up from germline, CDR1 is SGHKS and CDR2 is YYEKEE (reference sequence). The length of the CDR3 is 10 residues. V was cut by 7 bases and J by 3 bases, with 4 bases left in between. The CDR3 DNA is TGTGCCAGCGGAGAAGAGACCCAGTACTTC. It codes for CASGEETQYF.

This clone was counted a few times. V and J are TRBV27 and TRBJ1-4; D gene ambiguous. This CDR3 is built from 18 residues. V was trimmed by 6 bases and J by 3 bases, leaving 23 bases between them. Germline lookup yields CDR1 MNHEY and CDR2 SMNVEV (reference sequence). This CDR3 reads CASSRGRGGSLANEKLFF. CDR3 coding DNA: TGTGCCAGCAGCCGCGGACGGGGAGGTTCCTTGGCTAATGAAAAACTGTTTTTT.

Worth noting for this clone: Distinct nucleotide sequences in the sample also encode this CDR3. The V and J genes are TRBV5-1 and TRBJ2-5; the match to TRBD2 covers 11 bases. Germline assignment: CDR1 SGHRS and CDR2 YFSETQ. The V gene end was trimmed by 1 base and the J gene end by 5 bases; junction bases not matched to a gene: 1. This CDR3 comprises 14 residues. The CDR3 loop reads CASSLTSGSETQYF. CDR3 bases: TGCGCCAGCAGCTTGACTAGCGGGAGCGAGACCCAGTACTTC.

This clone occurred once. V usage is TRBV19 and J usage is TRBJ1-5; 9 bases line up with TRBD1. The CDR3 runs to 14 residues. The V gene's germline CDR1 is LNHDA and CDR2 SQIVND (reference sequence). Trimming cost V 5 bases and J 7 bases; bases outside gene matches: 6. Here the CDR3 DNA reads TGTGCCAGTAGTTTCACAGGGGGCCGGCAGCCCCAGCATTTT. This gives the protein CASSFTGGRQPQHF.

The chain links TRBV30 to TRBJ2-5; D may be TRBD1 (6 bases). There are 14 residues in the CDR3. Germline V lookup: CDR1 GTSNPN, CDR2 SVGIG (reference sequence). V was shortened by 2 bases and J by 3 bases, with 13 bases between the two germline ends. The CDR3 DNA reads TGTGCCTGGAGTTCCACAGGGTTCAAAGAGACCCAGTACTTC. It specifies CAWSSTGFKETQYF.

V gene TRBV28 combines with J gene TRBJ2-1, with D uncertain. The V gene lost 6 bases and the J gene lost 2 bases, with 8 bases spanning the gap. The CDR3 has 13 residues. CDR1 and CDR2 from the germline V gene are MDHEN and SYDVKM. As DNA, the CDR3 is TGTGCCAGCAGCCCCCCTACCTACAATGAGCAGTTCTTC. This gives the protein CASSPPTYNEQFF.

The V and J genes are TRBV19 and TRBJ2-7, with a tentative D call TRBD1 (5 bases). This CDR3 spans 15 amino acids. The germline V gene has CDR1 LNHDA and CDR2 SQIVND (reference sequence). Trimming shortened V by 3 bases and J by 1 base, and 13 bases separated the two germline ends. The CDR3 nucleotides read TGTGCCAGTAGTATTGCCAGGGATTTATCCTACGAGCAGTACTTC. This encodes CASSIARDLSYEQYF.

This chain connects TRBV6-5 to TRBJ1-2; maybe TRBD1 (6 bases). Trimming shortened V by 8 bases and J by 8 bases, and 18 bases separated the two germline ends. The CDR3 has 13 residues. The germline V gene has CDR1 MNHEY and CDR2 SVGAGI. CDR3 in amino acids: CASRERTASGYTF. The CDR3 coding sequence is TGTGCCAGCCGCGAAAGGACAGCCAGCGGCTACACCTTC.

The CDR3 sequence is CASTPFGQGAKNIQYF. CDR3 DNA: TGTGCCAGCACCCCCTTTGGGCAGGGGGCCAAAAACATTCAGTACTTC. J is TRBJ2-4 and V is TRBV6-6, with D perhaps TRBD1 (6 bases). The germline V gene has CDR1 MNHNY and CDR2 SVGAGI (reference sequence). The CDR3 is 16 residues long. The ends were cut back, 7 bases at V and 1 base at J, with 17 bases in the middle.

V usage is TRBV2 and J usage is TRBJ2-1; a possible D gene is TRBD1 (5 bases). Germline CDR1 reads SNHLY; CDR2 reads FYNNEI. This CDR3 is built from 15 residues. V was cut by 6 bases and J by 0 bases, with 12 bases left in between. The CDR3 protein is CASRPDRSSYNEQFF. Here the CDR3 DNA reads TGTGCCAGCAGACCCGACAGAAGCTCCTACAATGAGCAGTTCTTC.

The chain has TRBV30 and TRBJ1-5, with 7 bases aligning to TRBD1. The germline gives CDR1 GTSNPN, CDR2 SVGIG (reference sequence). With V trimmed by 1 base and J by 2 bases, 5 bases remained unmatched. This CDR3 has 15 amino acids. The CDR3 loop reads CAWSGQGVRNQPQHF. CDR3 nucleotide sequence: TGTGCCTGGAGTGGGCAGGGGGTACGCAATCAGCCCCAGCATTTT. Full variable domain (missing parts from reference TRBV30 and TRBJ1-5): SQTIHQWPATLVQPVGSPLSLECTVEGTSNPNLYWYRQAAGRGLQLLFYSVGIGQISSEVPQNLSASRPQDRQFILSSKKLLLSDSGFYLCAWSGQGVRNQPQHFGDGTRLSIL.

The chain is built from TRBV29-1 and TRBJ2-1, with 8 bases matching TRBD2. The CDR3 is 17 amino acids. Germline CDR1 reads SQVTM; CDR2 reads ANQGSEA. After removal of 7 bases from V and 0 bases from J, the junction contained 14 bases not matched to a gene. The CDR3 loop is CSARLAGWDSSYNEQFF. The DNA of the CDR3 is TGCAGCGCCCGATTAGCGGGGTGGGATAGCTCCTACAATGAGCAGTTCTTC.

The chain has TRBV7-2 and TRBJ2-1; no reliable D call. This CDR3 comprises 13 residues. V gave up 2 bases and J gave up 7 bases, with 9 bases separating them. CDR1 and CDR2 (germline): SGHTA, FQGNSA. CDR3 nucleotide sequence: TGTGCCAGCAGCTTAATCTTTTATAATGAGCAGTTCTTC. This translates into CASSLIFYNEQFF.

A few counts support this clone. The V gene is TRBV19, the J gene TRBJ2-5; no firm D call. CDR1 is LNHDA, CDR2 SQIVND, per germline (reference sequence). This CDR3 has 16 residues. The V and J ends lost 1 base and 2 bases respectively, with 14 bases between them. The CDR3 DNA reads as TGTGCCAGTAGTATAGTCTGGAGTGGCGGACAAGAGACCCAGTACTTC. It is translated as CASSIVWSGGQETQYF.

The V gene is TRBV4-2, the J gene TRBJ2-3; TRBD2 agrees at 9 bases. Germline CDR1 LGHNA, CDR2 YNFKEQ. The CDR3 totals 16 residues. Trimming took 0 bases from V and 3 from J; bases not matched to a gene: 4. The CDR3, as DNA: TGTGCCAGCAGCCAAGATTTAGCGGGAGTGACAGATACGCAGTATTTT. It codes for CASSQDLAGVTDTQYF.

V gene TRBV10-3 combines with J gene TRBJ2-2; TRBD2 might be the D (6 bases). V dropped 6 bases and J dropped 3 bases, with 11 bases sitting between them. The CDR3 runs to 14 residues. Germline CDR1 ENHRY, CDR2 SYGVKD. CDR3 protein: CAISSGGDTGELFF. The CDR3 coding sequence is TGTGCCATCAGCTCCGGGGGAGACACCGGGGAGCTGTTTTTT.